The rows below give T cell receptor beta chains drawn from one sample of a study of CD8 T cells in ankylosing spondylitis. TCRdb redid the calling of the 5' RACE reads with MiXCR, one entry per CDR3 protein. The sample has under 300,000 distinct CDR3 sequences; about 11% are singletons. The sequencing input was blood, either unsorted or a sorted T cell fraction (not recorded which). The receptors shown here come from a male donor with ankylosing spondylitis or in good health (not recorded which). Each CDR3 is given with its conserved first and last residue. D genes are given only for firm matches. The size entry gives how often the clone was seen (once, few, many) or a class if it is expanded.

TRBJ2-2 | NA | TRBV28 | many | CASSPTGIGGELFF | TGTGCCAGCAGCCCAACAGGGATAGGCGGGGAGCTGTTTTTT
TRBJ2-1 | TRBD2 | TRBV20-1 | many | CSATSGIYNEQFF | TGCAGTGCTACTAGCGGGATATACAATGAGCAGTTCTTC
TRBJ1-2 | NA | TRBV10-3 | many | CAIITGNYGYTF | TGTGCCATCATTACAGGGAACTATGGCTACACCTTC
TRBJ1-1 | NA | TRBV3-1 | many | CASSRPKLGGRTEAFF | TGTGCCAGCAGCCGACCAAAACTCGGGGGGAGGACTGAAGCTTTCTTT
TRBJ2-7 | NA | TRBV12-3/TRBV12-4 | many | CASSFGTGPSYEQYF | TGTGCCAGCAGTTTCGGCACAGGGCCTTCCTACGAGCAGTACTTC
TRBJ2-1 | NA | TRBV5-5 | few | CASSLYGAEQFF | TGTGCCAGCAGCCTTTACGGCGCTGAGCAGTTCTTC
TRBJ2-1 | NA | TRBV21-1 | many | CASTPTMKDRVPEQFF | TGTGCCAGCACCCCCACCATGAAAGACAGGGTACCTGAGCAGTTCTTC
TRBJ1-1 | TRBD1 | TRBV5-1 | many | CASSLDTGENEAFF | TGCGCCAGCAGCTTGGATACAGGGGAGAATGAAGCTTTCTTT
TRBJ2-3 | NA | TRBV20-1 | few | CSARDFGMATDTQYF | TGCAGTGCTAGAGATTTTGGGATGGCCACAGATACGCAGTATTTT
TRBJ1-2 | TRBD1 | TRBV5-1 | many | CASSLGQGDSGYTF | TGCGCCAGCAGCCTCGGACAGGGGGATAGTGGCTACACCTTC
TRBJ2-2 | TRBD1 | TRBV20-1 | once | CSAKPQGAGELFF | TGCAGTGCTAAGCCCCAGGGGGCCGGGGAGCTGTTTTTT
TRBJ2-1 | NA | TRBV6-5 | many | CASSSDFGEQFF | TGTGCCAGCAGTAGCGACTTCGGGGAGCAGTTCTTC
TRBJ2-5 | NA | TRBV7-2 | few | CASSSPGTTGETQYF | TGTGCCAGCAGCTCCCCCGGGACTACAGGGGAGACCCAGTACTTC
TRBJ2-7 | NA | TRBV20-1 | many | CSARAPRGLVYNYEQYF | TGCAGTGCTAGGGCACCCCGAGGGCTTGTTTATAACTACGAGCAGTACTTC
TRBJ1-2 | NA | TRBV20-1 | many | CSASQQGIYEGYTF | TGCAGTGCCTCCCAACAGGGCATCTATGAAGGCTACACCTTC
TRBJ2-7 | NA | TRBV28 | many | CASWDTNYEQYF | TGTGCCAGCTGGGACACCAACTACGAGCAGTACTTC